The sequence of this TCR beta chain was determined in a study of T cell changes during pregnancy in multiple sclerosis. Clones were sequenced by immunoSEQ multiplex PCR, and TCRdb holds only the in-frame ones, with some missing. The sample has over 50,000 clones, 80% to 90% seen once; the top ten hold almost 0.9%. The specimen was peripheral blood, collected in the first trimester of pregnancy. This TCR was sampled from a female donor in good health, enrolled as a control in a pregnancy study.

The CDR3 reads CATSRRRQTNSPLHF. In DNA form, the CDR3 reads TGTGCCACCAGCAGACGGAGACAGACTAATTCACCCCTCCACTTT. The chain combines TRBV15 with TRBJ1-6; D is possibly TRBD1 (5 bases). Germline CDR1 and CDR2: LNHNV and YYDKDF (reference sequence). Trimming took off 2 bases at V and 6 bases at J, with 11 bases between the two ends. The CDR3 runs 15 residues.